The present T cell receptor (beta chain) was sequenced within a study of graft-versus-host responses after intestinal transplantation. The CDR3 extends over 16 amino acids. Germline lookup yields CDR1 GTSNPN and CDR2 SVGIG (reference sequence). Trimming left V 3 bases short and J 0 bases short, with 16 bases between. As to this clone: Its antigen is currently unknown.

The method was immunoSEQ multiplex PCR; TCRdb's version includes in-frame clones alone and lacks a portion of them. The repertoire includes about 94,000 clones, roughly nine tenths of them detected once, and around 0.49% sits in the top ten. V is TRBV30 and J is TRBJ2-3; D not certain. The sample was unstimulated CD8+ T cells sorted from spleen or lymph node cells, taken before intestinal transplant. The sequence was obtained from a human donor who received an intestinal transplant. In DNA form, the CDR3 reads TGTGCCTGGAGGCCGGAGAGCAGTGCTAGCACAGATACGCAGTATTTT. Translating it yields CAWRPESSASTDTQYF.